The next 12 T cell receptor beta chains were all read from a single sample in a study of T cells expressing NK-cell markers. From its re-call of the 5' RACE reads, TCRdb lists each CDR3 protein once, without DNA. Recorded here are fewer than 400,000 distinct CDR3 sequences; the top ten clones represent around 10%. The source material was blood T cells: a sorted CD56 or NKG2C T cell subset, CD4+ or CD8+ T cells, or bulk PBMC T cells (not recorded which). These receptors were obtained from a woman between 45 and 65 years old in good health.

This chain connects TRBV7-9 to TRBJ2-2; TCRdb outputs TRBD2, but without DNA this stays unchecked. The CDR3 spans 11 residues. Germline V CDR1 and CDR2: SEHNR, FQNEAQ (reference sequence). CDR3 region: CASTEAGELFF.

The chain is built from TRBV20-1 and TRBJ2-7; with no DNA, the TCRdb D assignment of TRBD2 cannot be verified. The CDR3 has 15 residues. Germline loops: CDR1 DFQATT, CDR2 SNEGSKA (reference sequence). Here the CDR3 reads CSARVAVRLANEQYF.

The chain joins TRBV5-6 to TRBJ2-2; TCRdb picks TRBD2, but there is no DNA to check that call. The CDR3 extends over 16 amino acids. CDR1 and CDR2 from the germline V gene are SGHDT and YYEEEE. The CDR3 sequence: CASTEWGGPDTGELFF. Filled out from reference TRBV5-6 and TRBJ2-2, the complete variable domain reads DAGVTQSPTHLIKTRGQQVTLRCSPKSGHDTVSWYQQALGQGPQFIFQYYEEEERQRGNFPDRFSGHQFPNYSSELNVNALLLGDSALYLCASTEWGGPDTGELFFGEGSRLTVL.

The chain combines TRBV5-1 with TRBJ1-1; TCRdb picks TRBD1, but there is no DNA to check that call. Germline-derived CDR1 and CDR2 are SGHRS and YFSETQ. The CDR3 has 16 amino acids. This CDR3 reads CASSLAGTGRDTEAFF.

This sequence joins TRBV6-2 or TRBV6-3 and TRBJ2-4; absent DNA, TCRdb's TRBD1 call cannot be checked. This CDR3 region has 17 residues. Germline V CDR1 and CDR2: MNHEY, SVGEGT. The CDR3 loop is CASSRDTLRLAKNIQYF.

The chain couples TRBV10-3 to TRBJ1-1; TCRdb picks TRBD1, but there is no DNA to check that call. Per germline, CDR1 ENHRY and CDR2 SYGVKD. The length of the CDR3 is 15 residues. The CDR3 spells CAISEPRSRNTEAFF.

The chain joins TRBV7-3 to TRBJ2-2; no DNA is available, so the TRBD2 call from TCRdb remains unchecked. The CDR3 loop spans 16 amino acids. The germline V gene encodes CDR1 SGHTA and CDR2 FQGTGA. The CDR3 sequence is CASSPEGSGRTGELFF.

The J gene is TRBJ2-5, the V gene TRBV19; TCRdb indicates TRBD2, and absent DNA this call remains unverified. Germline V gene lookup returns CDR1 LNHDA and CDR2 SQIVND (reference sequence). The CDR3 is made up of 17 amino acids. CDR3 region: CASSPFPSGRLQETQYF.

The chain employs TRBV7-9 and TRBJ2-3; the D call from TCRdb, TRBD2, cannot be confirmed without DNA. The germline V gene encodes CDR1 SEHNR and CDR2 FQNEAQ (reference sequence). The CDR3 spans 15 residues. The CDR3: CASRASRHITDTQYF. The variable domain in full, completed from reference TRBV7-9 and TRBJ2-3, reads DTGVSQNPRHKITKRGQNVTFRCDPISEHNRLYWYRQTLGQGPEFLTYFQNEAQLEKSRLLSDRFSAERPKGSFSTLEIQRTEQGDSAMYLCASRASRHITDTQYFGPGTRLTVL.

This rearrangement joins TRBV19 to TRBJ2-7; TCRdb selects TRBD2, and the lack of DNA leaves this call unchecked. The CDR3 runs to 15 residues. Germline CDR1 reads LNHDA; CDR2 reads SQIVND (reference sequence). CDR3 residues: CASSSPGTSSYEQYF.

The chain links TRBV5-1 to TRBJ2-1. The V gene's germline CDR1 is SGHRS and CDR2 YFSETQ. The CDR3 totals 15 residues. This CDR3 is CASSLVGESYNEQFF.

The rearrangement joins TRBV20-1 to TRBJ1-5. CDR1 is DFQATT, CDR2 SNEGSKA, per germline (reference sequence). The CDR3 totals 14 residues. The CDR3 loop is CSASVGRSNQPQHF.